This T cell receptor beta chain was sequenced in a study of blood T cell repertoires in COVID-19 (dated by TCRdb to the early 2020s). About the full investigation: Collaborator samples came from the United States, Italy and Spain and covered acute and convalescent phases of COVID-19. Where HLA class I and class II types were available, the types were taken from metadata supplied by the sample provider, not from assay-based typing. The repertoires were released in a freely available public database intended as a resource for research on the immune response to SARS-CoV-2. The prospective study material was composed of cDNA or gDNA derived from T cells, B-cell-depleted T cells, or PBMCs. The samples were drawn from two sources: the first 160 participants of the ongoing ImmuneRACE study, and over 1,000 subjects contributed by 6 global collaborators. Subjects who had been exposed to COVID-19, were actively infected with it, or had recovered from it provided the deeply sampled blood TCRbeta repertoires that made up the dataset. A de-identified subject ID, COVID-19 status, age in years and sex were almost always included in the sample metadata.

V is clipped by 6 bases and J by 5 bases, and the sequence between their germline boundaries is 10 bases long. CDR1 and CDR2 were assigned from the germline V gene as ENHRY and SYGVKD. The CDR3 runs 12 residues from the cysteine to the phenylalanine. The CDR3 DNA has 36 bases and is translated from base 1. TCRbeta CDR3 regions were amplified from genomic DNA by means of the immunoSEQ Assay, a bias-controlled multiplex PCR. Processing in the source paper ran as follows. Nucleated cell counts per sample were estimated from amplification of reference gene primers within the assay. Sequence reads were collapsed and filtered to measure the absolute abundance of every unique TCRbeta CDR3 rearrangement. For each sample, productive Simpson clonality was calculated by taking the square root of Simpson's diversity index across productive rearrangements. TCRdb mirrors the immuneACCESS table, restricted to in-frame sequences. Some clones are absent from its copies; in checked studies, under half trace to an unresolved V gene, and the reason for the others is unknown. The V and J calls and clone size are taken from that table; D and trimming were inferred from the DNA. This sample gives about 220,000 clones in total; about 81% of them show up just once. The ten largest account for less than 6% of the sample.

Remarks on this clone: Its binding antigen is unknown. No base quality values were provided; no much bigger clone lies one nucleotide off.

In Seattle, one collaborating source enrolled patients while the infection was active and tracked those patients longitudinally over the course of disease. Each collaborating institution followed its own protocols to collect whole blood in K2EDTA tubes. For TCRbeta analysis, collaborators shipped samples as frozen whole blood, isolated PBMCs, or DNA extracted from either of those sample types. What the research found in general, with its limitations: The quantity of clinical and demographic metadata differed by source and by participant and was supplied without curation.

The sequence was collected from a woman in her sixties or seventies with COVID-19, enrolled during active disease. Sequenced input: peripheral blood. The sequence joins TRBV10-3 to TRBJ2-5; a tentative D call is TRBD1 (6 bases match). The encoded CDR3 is CAIRGTSETQYF. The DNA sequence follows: TGTGCCATCAGGGGGACATCCGAGACCCAGTACTTC.